This T cell receptor beta chain was documented in a study of radiation and T cells in renal cell carcinoma. CDR1 LNHNV and CDR2 YYDKDF come from the germline V gene (reference sequence). The CDR3 is 15 residues long. Trimming shortened V by 0 bases and J by 0 bases, and 8 bases separated the two germline ends. This clone has just one count. Assay used: immunoSEQ multiplex PCR; TCRdb lists only in-frame clones, some missing. Seen here are 50,000 to 75,000 clones, more than 60% observed once, and the top ten hold approximately 7%. Time point given: baseline pretreatment blood. Treatment defined: 15 Gy SBRT to primary tumor, nephrectomy 4 weeks later.

The starting material was blood, obtained from a patient whose treatment included radiotherapy and nephrectomy. The chain recombines TRBV15 with TRBJ1-1; D remains unclear. The source of this sequence is a man in his fifties or sixties with renal cell carcinoma. CDR3 sequence reads: CATSRESGMNTEAFF. The CDR3 DNA reads as TGTGCCACCAGCAGAGAGTCTGGGATGAACACTGAAGCTTTCTTT. The entire variable domain, with the rest obtained from reference TRBV15 and TRBJ1-1, is as follows: DAMVIQNPRYQVTQFGKPVTLSCSQTLNHNVMYWYQQKSSQAPKLLFHYYDKDFNNEADTPDNFQSRRPNTSFCFLDIRSPGLGDTAMYLCATSRESGMNTEAFFGQGTRLTVV.